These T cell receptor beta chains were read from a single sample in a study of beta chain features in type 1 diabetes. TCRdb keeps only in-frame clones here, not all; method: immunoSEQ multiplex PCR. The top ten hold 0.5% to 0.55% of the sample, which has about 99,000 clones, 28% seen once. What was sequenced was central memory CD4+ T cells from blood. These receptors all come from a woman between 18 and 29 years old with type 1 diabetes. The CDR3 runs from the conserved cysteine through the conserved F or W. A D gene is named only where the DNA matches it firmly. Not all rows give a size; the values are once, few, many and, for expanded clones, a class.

TGTGCCAGCTCAACCGGACAGGCCGGGGGCTACACCTTC	CASSTGQAGGYTF	NA	TRBV18	TRBD1	TRBJ1-2
TGTGCCATCGGGTCCCAACAGTCCTCCTACGAGCAGTACTTC	CAIGSQQSSYEQYF	NA	TRBV10-3	NA	TRBJ2-7
TGCGCCAGCAGCCAAGGACTAGCCACCGGGGAGCTGTTTTTT	CASSQGLATGELFF	many	TRBV4-3	TRBD2	TRBJ2-2
TGTGCCAGCAGCGTCGGGACAGCTACCTACGAGCAGTACTTC	CASSVGTATYEQYF	NA	TRBV9	TRBD1	TRBJ2-7
TGCGCCAGCAGCCCCGGGGGGAAAAGGCCAGATACGCAGTATTTT	CASSPGGKRPDTQYF	NA	TRBV5-1	TRBD2	TRBJ2-3
TGTGCCAGCAGCCGCGGACTAGCGTCCGGGGAGCTGTTTTTT	CASSRGLASGELFF	NA	TRBV7-9	TRBD2	TRBJ2-2
TGTGCCAGCACCCCGGGACTCAGCACAGATACGCAGTATTTT	CASTPGLSTDTQYF	few	TRBV11-2	NA	TRBJ2-3
TGTGCCACCCGGGACAGGGCAGTATTTCAGCCCCAGCATTTT	CATRDRAVFQPQHF	few	TRBV10-3	TRBD1	TRBJ1-5
TGTGCCAGCAGTTACGTAGCGGGAGGGTTGGGTGAGCAGTTCTTC	CASSYVAGGLGEQFF	few	TRBV6-6	TRBD2	TRBJ2-1
TGTGCCATCAGTAAAGCGGGAGTTGATGAGCAGTTCTTC	CAISKAGVDEQFF	NA	TRBV10-3	TRBD2	TRBJ2-1
TGTGCTAGTGGTTTTGGGACAAGGGACAACAATGAGCAGTTCTTC	CASGFGTRDNNEQFF	NA	TRBV12-5	NA	TRBJ2-1
TGCGCCAGCAGCCAAGAACGGGGGTGGACCATATATTTT	CASSQERGWTIYF	few	TRBV4-3	NA	TRBJ1-3
TGTGCCAGCAGCCAAGATTGGGGGAGCGGGAGCAGAACCGGGGAGCTGTTTTTT	CASSQDWGSGSRTGELFF	few	TRBV4-2	TRBD2	TRBJ2-2
TGTGCCAGCAGCTCCGTAAACTCAGGGGGCTATGGCTACACCTTC	CASSSVNSGGYGYTF	NA	TRBV7-9	TRBD1	TRBJ1-2
TGTGCCAGCAGTTCCTGGCAGGGTGCAGATACGCAGTATTTT	CASSSWQGADTQYF	NA	TRBV27	NA	TRBJ2-3
TGTGCCCGGAGCTCCGGGAAGGTGAATGGCTACACCTTC	CARSSGKVNGYTF	many	TRBV30	NA	TRBJ1-2
TGTGCCAGCAGCGCACGAGGGGGCGGGTCGGAAGAGACCCAGTACTTC	CASSARGGGSEETQYF	NA	TRBV9	TRBD1	TRBJ2-5
TGTGCCAGCAGTGACCCAACAGGGGTGACTGGAAACACCATATATTTT	CASSDPTGVTGNTIYF	NA	TRBV6-1	TRBD1	TRBJ1-3